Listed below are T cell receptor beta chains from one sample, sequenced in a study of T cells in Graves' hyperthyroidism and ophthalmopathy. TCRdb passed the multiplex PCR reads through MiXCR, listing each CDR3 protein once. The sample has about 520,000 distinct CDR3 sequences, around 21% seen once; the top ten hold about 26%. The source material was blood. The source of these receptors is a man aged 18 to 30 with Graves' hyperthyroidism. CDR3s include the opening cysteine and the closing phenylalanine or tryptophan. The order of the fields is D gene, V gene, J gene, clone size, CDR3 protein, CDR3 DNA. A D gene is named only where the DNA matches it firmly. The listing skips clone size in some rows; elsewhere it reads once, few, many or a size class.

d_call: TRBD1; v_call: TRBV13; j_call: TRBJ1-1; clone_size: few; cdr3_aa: CASSLEVPGQGRGTEAFF; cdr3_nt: TGTGCCAGCAGCTTAGAGGTCCCGGGACAGGGCCGAGGGACTGAAGCTTTCTTT
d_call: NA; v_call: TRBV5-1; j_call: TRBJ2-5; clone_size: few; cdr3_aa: CASSFTGGGVQEAQYF; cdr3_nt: TGCGCCAGCAGCTTTACAGGGGGAGGGGTCCAAGAGGCCCAGTACTTC
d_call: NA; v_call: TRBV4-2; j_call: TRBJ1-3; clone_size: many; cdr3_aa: CASSQDVGRGNTIYF; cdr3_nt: TGTGCCAGCAGCCAAGATGTCGGGCGTGGAAACACCATATATTTT
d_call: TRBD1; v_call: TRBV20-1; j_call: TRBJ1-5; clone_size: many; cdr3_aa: CSARVEGARSQPQHF; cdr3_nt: TGCAGTGCTAGAGTCGAGGGGGCGAGGAGTCAGCCCCAGCATTTT
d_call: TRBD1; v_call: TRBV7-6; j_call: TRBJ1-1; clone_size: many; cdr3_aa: CASSRGTDGEAFF; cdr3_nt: TGTGCCAGCAGCCGGGGGACAGATGGTGAAGCTTTCTTT
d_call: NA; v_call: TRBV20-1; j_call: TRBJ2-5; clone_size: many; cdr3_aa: CSASLGYQETQYF; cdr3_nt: TGCAGTGCTAGTCTAGGGTACCAAGAGACCCAGTACTTC
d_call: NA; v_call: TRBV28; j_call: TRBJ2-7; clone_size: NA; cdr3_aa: CASSSLPGLHEQYF; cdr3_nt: TGTGCCAGCAGTTCCCTCCCGGGGTTGCACGAGCAGTACTTC
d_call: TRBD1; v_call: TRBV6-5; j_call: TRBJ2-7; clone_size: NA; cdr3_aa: CASSYSRTGKSEQYF; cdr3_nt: TGTGCCAGCAGTTACTCAAGGACAGGGAAATCCGAGCAGTACTTC
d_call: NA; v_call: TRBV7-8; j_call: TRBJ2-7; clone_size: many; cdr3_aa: CASSLRGQSSYEQYF; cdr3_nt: TGTGCCAGCAGCTTAAGAGGACAGAGCTCCTACGAGCAGTACTTC
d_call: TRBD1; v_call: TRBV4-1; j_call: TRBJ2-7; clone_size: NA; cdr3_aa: CASSQRTGLTYEQYF; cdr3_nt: TGCGCCAGCAGCCAAAGGACAGGGCTAACCTACGAGCAGTACTTC
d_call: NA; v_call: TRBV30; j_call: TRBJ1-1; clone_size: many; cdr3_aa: CAWRQWGKVEAFF; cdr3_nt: TGTGCCTGGCGCCAATGGGGTAAGGTTGAAGCTTTCTTT
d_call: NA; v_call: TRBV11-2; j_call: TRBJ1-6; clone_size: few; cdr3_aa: CASSLARRVNSPLHF; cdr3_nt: TGTGCCAGCAGCTTAGCCCGCAGGGTTAATTCACCCCTCCACTTT
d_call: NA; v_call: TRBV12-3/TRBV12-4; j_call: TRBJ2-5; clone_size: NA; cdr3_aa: CASSPGRIIETQYF; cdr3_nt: TGTGCCAGCAGTCCGGGACGGATTATAGAGACCCAGTACTTC
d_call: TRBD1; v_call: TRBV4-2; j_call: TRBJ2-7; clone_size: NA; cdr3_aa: CASSQVWDRAYEQYF; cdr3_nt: TGTGCCAGCAGCCAAGTATGGGACAGGGCCTACGAGCAGTACTTC
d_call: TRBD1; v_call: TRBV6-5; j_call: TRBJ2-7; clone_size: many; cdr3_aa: CAGGQGATYEQYF; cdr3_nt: TGTGCCGGGGGACAGGGGGCCACCTACGAGCAGTACTTC
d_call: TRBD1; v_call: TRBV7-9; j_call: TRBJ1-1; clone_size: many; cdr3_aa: CASSFLQTGQGSDTEAFF; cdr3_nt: TGTGCCAGCAGCTTCCTCCAGACCGGACAGGGGTCGGACACTGAAGCTTTCTTT
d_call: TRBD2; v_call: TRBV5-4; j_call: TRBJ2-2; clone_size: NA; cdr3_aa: CASRDWAGDYSGELFF; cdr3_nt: TGTGCCAGCAGGGATTGGGCGGGGGATTACTCCGGGGAGCTGTTTTTT
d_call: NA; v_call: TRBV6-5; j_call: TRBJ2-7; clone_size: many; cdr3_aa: CASTEGTNSYEQYF; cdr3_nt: TGTGCCAGCACCGAGGGTACCAACTCCTACGAGCAGTACTTC
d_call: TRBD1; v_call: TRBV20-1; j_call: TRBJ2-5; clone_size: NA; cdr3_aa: CSARGTGDETQYF; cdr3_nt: TGCAGTGCTAGGGGGACAGGGGACGAGACCCAGTACTTC
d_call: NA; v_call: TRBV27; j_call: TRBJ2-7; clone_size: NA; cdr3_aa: CASSLLSGDNEQYF; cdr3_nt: TGTGCCAGCAGTTTACTTTCAGGGGACAACGAGCAGTACTTC
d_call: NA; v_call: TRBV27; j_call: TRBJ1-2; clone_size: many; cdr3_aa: CASSSGGYGYTF; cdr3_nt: TGTGCCAGCAGTTCCGGGGGTTATGGCTACACCTTC
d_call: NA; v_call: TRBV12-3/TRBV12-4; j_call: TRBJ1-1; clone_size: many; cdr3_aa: CASSSGTRGRDTEAFF; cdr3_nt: TGTGCCAGCAGTTCCGGCACGAGGGGCCGGGACACTGAAGCTTTCTTT
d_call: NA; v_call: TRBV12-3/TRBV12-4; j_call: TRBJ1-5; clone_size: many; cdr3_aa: CASGRSLNQPQHF; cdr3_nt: TGTGCCAGCGGCCGGTCCCTGAATCAGCCCCAGCATTTT
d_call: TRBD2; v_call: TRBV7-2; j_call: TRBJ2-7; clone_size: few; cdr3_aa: CASSLGGGIESYEQYF; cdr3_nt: TGTGCCAGCAGCTTAGGGGGGGGGATAGAATCCTACGAGCAGTACTTC
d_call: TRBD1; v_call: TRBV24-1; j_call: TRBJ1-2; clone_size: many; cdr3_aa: CATSDPGGDDGYTF; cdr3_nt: TGTGCCACCAGTGATCCAGGGGGCGACGATGGCTACACCTTC
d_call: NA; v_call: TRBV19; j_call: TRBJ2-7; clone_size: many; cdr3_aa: CASSIRDGGYEQYF; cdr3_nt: TGTGCCAGTAGTATCCGGGACGGGGGCTACGAGCAGTACTTC
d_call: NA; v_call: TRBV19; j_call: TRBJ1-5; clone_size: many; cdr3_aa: CASSIPTANQPQHF; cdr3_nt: TGTGCCAGTAGTATCCCAACAGCTAATCAGCCCCAGCATTTT
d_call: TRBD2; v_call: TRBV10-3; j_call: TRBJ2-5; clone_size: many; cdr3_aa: CAISVGGETQYF; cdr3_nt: TGTGCCATCAGCGTGGGAGGGGAGACCCAGTACTTC
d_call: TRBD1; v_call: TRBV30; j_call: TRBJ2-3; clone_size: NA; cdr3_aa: CAWTGTDITDTHYF; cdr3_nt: TGTGCCTGGACCGGGACAGATATCACAGATACGCATTATTTT
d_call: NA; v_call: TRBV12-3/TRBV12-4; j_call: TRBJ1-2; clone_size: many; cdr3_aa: CASSLDPEGGPYGYTF; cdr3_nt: TGTGCCAGCAGTTTGGACCCCGAGGGAGGGCCCTATGGCTACACCTTC
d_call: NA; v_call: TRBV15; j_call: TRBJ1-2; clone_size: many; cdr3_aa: CATSRDLRDSYGYTF; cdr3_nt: TGTGCCACCAGCAGAGATCTAAGGGACTCCTATGGCTACACCTTC
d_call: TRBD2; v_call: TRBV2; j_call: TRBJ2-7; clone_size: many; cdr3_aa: CASSALAGTEQYF; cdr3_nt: TGTGCCAGCAGTGCACTAGCGGGGACCGAGCAGTACTTC
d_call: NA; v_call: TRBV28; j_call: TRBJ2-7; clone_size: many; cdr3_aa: CASSSLSRGGYYEQYF; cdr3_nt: TGTGCCAGCAGTTCCCTATCAAGGGGGGGCTACTACGAGCAGTACTTC
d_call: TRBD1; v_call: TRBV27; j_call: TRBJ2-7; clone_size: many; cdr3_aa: CASSSLTDRRTYEQYF; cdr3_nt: TGTGCCAGCAGTTCCCTCACGGACAGGAGGACCTACGAGCAGTACTTC
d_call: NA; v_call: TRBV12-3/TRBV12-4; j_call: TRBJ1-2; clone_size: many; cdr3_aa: CASSFQTNYGYTF; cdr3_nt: TGTGCCAGCAGTTTCCAAACTAACTATGGCTACACCTTC
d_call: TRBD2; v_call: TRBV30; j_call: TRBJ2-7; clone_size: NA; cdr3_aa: CAWSVLGDYGLRSYEQYF; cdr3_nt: TGTGCCTGGAGTGTATTAGGGGACTACGGACTGAGGTCCTACGAGCAGTACTTC
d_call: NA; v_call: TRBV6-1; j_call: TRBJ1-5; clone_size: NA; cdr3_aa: CASSEALTGNQPQHF; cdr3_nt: TGTGCCAGCAGTGAAGCGCTAACAGGGAATCAGCCCCAGCATTTT
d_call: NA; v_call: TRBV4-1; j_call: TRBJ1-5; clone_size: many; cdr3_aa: CATSRGRGNQPQHF; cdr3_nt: TGCGCCACCTCACGGGGTAGGGGCAATCAGCCCCAGCATTTT
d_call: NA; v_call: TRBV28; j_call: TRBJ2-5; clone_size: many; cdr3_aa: CASTAFGLETQYF; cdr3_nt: TGTGCCAGCACCGCCTTCGGATTGGAGACCCAGTACTTC
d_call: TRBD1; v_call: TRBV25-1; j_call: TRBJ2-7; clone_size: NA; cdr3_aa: CASGAVKGAQQYF; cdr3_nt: TGTGCCAGTGGGGCGGTCAAGGGGGCTCAGCAGTACTTC
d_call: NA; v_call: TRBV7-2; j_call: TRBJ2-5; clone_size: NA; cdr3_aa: CASSRDHTETQYF; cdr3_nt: TGTGCCAGCAGCCGGGACCATACGGAAACCCAGTACTTC
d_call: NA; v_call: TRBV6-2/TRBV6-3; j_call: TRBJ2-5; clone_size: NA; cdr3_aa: CASSGGGGPEETQYF; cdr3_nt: TGTGCCAGCAGCGGAGGGGGGGGGCCGGAAGAGACCCAGTACTTC
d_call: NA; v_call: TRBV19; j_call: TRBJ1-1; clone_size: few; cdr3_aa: CASSTRTLSAEAFF; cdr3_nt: TGTGCCAGTAGTACCCGGACATTGTCGGCTGAAGCTTTCTTT
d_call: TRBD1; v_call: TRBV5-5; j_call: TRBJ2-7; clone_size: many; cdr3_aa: CASSAPRDRQYF; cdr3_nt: TGTGCCAGCAGCGCTCCCCGGGACAGGCAGTACTTC
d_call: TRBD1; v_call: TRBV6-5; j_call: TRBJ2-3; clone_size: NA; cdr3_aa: CASSYGQGADTQYF; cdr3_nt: TGTGCCAGCAGTTACGGACAGGGGGCCGATACGCAGTATTTT